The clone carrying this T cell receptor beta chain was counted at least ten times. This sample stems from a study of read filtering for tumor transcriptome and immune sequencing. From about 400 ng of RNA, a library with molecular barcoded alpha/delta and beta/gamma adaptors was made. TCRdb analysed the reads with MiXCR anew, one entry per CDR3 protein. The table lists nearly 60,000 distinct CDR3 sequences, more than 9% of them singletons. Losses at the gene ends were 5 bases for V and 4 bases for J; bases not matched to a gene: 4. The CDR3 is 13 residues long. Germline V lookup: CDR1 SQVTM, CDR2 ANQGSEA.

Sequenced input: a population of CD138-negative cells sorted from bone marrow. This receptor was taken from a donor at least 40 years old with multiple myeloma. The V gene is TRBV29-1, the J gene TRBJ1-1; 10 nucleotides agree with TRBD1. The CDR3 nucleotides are TGCAGCGTTTATGGACAGGGGGGCACTGAAGCTTTCTTT. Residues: CSVYGQGGTEAFF. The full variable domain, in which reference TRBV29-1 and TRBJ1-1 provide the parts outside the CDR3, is SAVISQKPSRDICQRGTSLTIQCQVDSQVTMMFWYRQQPGQSLTLIATANQGSEATYESGFVIDKFPISRPNLTFSTLTVSNMSPEDSSIYLCSVYGQGGTEAFFGQGTRLTVV.